This TCR beta chain was identified during a study of blood T cells in healthy people across ages. Study-wide results and caveats: With unsorted PBMCs, a conclusive comparison of naive versus antigen-experienced cells was not possible. In long-lived donors, naive CD4+ cell counts and diversity exceeded those of aged donors.

This clonotype was found a few times. Its specificity is not known. Primed by a sample-barcoded 5' primer and a J-beta primer mix, a second PCR proceeded for roughly 6 to 12 cycles. One entry per CDR3 protein results from TCRdb running MiXCR on the 5' RACE reads. The table shows about 720,000 distinct CDR3 sequences, with 22% occurring only once. The CDR3 extends over 16 amino acids. Germline V gives CDR1 SGHRS, CDR2 YFSETQ. V was shortened by 0 bases and J by 4 bases, with 16 bases between the two germline ends. The sequence came from a man aged 65-85 years in good health. Sequenced sample: blood. The V gene is TRBV5-1, the J gene TRBJ1-1; D remains unclear. The chain's CDR3 is CASSLALGTMVTEAFF. DNA of the CDR3: TGCGCCAGCAGCTTGGCCTTAGGCACCATGGTCACTGAAGCTTTCTTT.